The 8 T cell receptor beta chains presented below share a single source sample, sequenced in a study of technical replicates of blood from four donors. The method was immunoSEQ multiplex PCR; TCRdb's version includes in-frame clones alone and lacks a portion of them. Among 55,000 to 80,000 clones listed, 95% to 97% were seen once. The sequencing sample was made of T cells isolated from PBMCs. These receptors were taken from a human donor in good health.

CDR3 loop: CASSMSGTSYYNEQFF. CDR3 in DNA: TGTGCCAGCAGCATGAGCGGGACTAGCTATTACAATGAGCAGTTCTTC. The rearrangement links TRBV9 to TRBJ2-1; 9 bases are shared with TRBD2. V lost 4 bases, J lost 4 bases, and 9 bases stayed unmatched. The CDR3 loop spans 16 amino acids. Germline-derived CDR1 and CDR2 are SGDLS and YYNGEE.

V usage is TRBV29-1 and J usage is TRBJ2-7; 9 bases line up with TRBD2. In germline, CDR1 is SQVTM, CDR2 ANQGSEA. This CDR3 spans 15 amino acids. Germline trimming cut 4 bases from V and 2 bases from J; bases unmatched to any gene: 9. The CDR3: CSVARRLADTYEQYF. CDR3 nucleotide sequence: TGCAGCGTTGCTCGCCGACTAGCGGACACCTACGAGCAGTACTTC.

The genes are TRBV11-2 and TRBJ2-1; 12 bases line up with TRBD2. CDR3 length: 15 residues. The germline CDR1 and CDR2 sequences are SGHAT and FQNNGV. The V segment lost 5 bases and the J segment 7 bases; nucleotides outside the gene matches: 6. The CDR3, as DNA: TGTGCCAGCAGCCGACTAGCGGGAGCTCGGAATGAGCAGTTCTTC. Translated, it gives CASSRLAGARNEQFF.

The count of this clone is one. This chain links TRBV27 with TRBJ2-2; D gene ambiguous. The V gene's germline CDR1 is MNHEY and CDR2 SMNVEV (reference sequence). The V and J ends lost 5 bases and 7 bases respectively, with 8 bases between them. This CDR3 region has 12 residues. CDR3 nucleotides: TGTGCCAGCAGTCCCTTTAGCGGGGAGCTGTTTTTT. Protein product: CASSPFSGELFF.

The CDR3: CASRARDRGSAEQYF. CDR3 in DNA: TGTGCCAGCAGGGCCCGGGACAGGGGATCCGCCGAGCAGTACTTC. V and J are TRBV28 and TRBJ2-7; 10 bases line up with TRBD1. Unmatched junction bases numbered 11, after V lost 6 bases and J lost 6 bases. The CDR3 totals 15 residues. From germline, CDR1 is MDHEN and CDR2 SYDVKM.

This chain uses TRBV4-1 with TRBJ2-1, with a possible D match to TRBD1 (6 bases). In germline, CDR1 is MGHRA, CDR2 YSYEKL. The length of the CDR3 is 18 residues. With 0 bases removed from V and 7 bases from J, the gap between germline ends came to 22 bases. CDR3 region: CASSQDRGGRGSRNEQFF. In DNA, the CDR3 is TGCGCCAGCAGCCAAGATAGGGGTGGTAGGGGGTCCCGAAATGAGCAGTTCTTC.

V and J are TRBV2 and TRBJ1-2; D remains ambiguous. This CDR3 has 11 amino acids. Germline V gives CDR1 SNHLY, CDR2 FYNNEI. The V and J ends lost 7 bases and 4 bases respectively, with 7 bases between them. CDR3 residues: CASTYAYGYTF. The CDR3 nucleotides read TGTGCCAGCACCTATGCCTATGGCTACACCTTC.

The CDR3 DNA is TGTGCCAGCTCACCACCATCAGGGGCCGGAGTCGAGCAGTTCTTC. The encoded protein is CASSPPSGAGVEQFF. The gene calls are TRBV18 and TRBJ2-1; D perhaps matches TRBD1 (6 bases). V lost 0 bases and J lost 10, with 16 bases in between. Germline V gene data show CDR1 as KGHSH and CDR2 as LQKENI. This CDR3 is 15 amino acids long.